The sample holds a few counts of the clone carrying this T cell receptor beta chain. Its cognate antigen is unknown. This record comes from a study of T-cell reconstitution after alpha-beta-depleted transplantation in children. The CDR3 consists of 10 residues. The V gene lost 10 bases and the J gene lost 4 bases, with 6 bases spanning the gap. Unique molecular identifiers were used in preparing the TCRbeta library. TCRdb reanalysed the PCR reads using MiXCR and keeps one entry per CDR3 protein. The top ten hold roughly 11% of the sample, which has 300,000 to 350,000 distinct CDR3 sequences, around 25% seen once. Whole-study findings and limits: Where alpha-beta T cells came from about two months after transplant was reportedly several hundred expanded graft clones. T cells produced anew were the main source of T-cell counts and diversity one year after transplant. Surviving thymic progenitors and recipient T cells were the source of high TCRbeta diversity at day 60 in some patients.

The sequencing here drew on PBMCs, mostly from graft donor cells, taken 180 days after TCRalphabeta/CD19-depleted stem cell transplant. This clonotype was sampled from a male patient aged 10-17 years who had a stem cell transplant for acute lymphoblastic leukemia, so the T cells may come from the graft donor. The gene calls are TRBV12-3 or TRBV12-4 and TRBJ2-3; D is uncertain. Here the CDR3 DNA reads TGTGCCACCCAGGCAGATACGCAGTATTTT. This translates into CATQADTQYF.